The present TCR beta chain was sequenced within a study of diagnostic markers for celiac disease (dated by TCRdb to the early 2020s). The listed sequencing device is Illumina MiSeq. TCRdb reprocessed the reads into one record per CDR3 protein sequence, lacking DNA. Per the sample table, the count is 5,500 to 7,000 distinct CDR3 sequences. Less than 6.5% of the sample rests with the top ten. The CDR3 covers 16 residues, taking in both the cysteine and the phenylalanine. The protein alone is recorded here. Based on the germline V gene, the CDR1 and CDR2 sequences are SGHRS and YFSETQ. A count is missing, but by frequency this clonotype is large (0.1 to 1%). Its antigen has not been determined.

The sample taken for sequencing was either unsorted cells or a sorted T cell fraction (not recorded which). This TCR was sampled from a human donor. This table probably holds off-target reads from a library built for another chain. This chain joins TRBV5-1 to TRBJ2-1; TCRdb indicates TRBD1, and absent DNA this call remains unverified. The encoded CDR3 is CASRSRQGGDYNEQFF.